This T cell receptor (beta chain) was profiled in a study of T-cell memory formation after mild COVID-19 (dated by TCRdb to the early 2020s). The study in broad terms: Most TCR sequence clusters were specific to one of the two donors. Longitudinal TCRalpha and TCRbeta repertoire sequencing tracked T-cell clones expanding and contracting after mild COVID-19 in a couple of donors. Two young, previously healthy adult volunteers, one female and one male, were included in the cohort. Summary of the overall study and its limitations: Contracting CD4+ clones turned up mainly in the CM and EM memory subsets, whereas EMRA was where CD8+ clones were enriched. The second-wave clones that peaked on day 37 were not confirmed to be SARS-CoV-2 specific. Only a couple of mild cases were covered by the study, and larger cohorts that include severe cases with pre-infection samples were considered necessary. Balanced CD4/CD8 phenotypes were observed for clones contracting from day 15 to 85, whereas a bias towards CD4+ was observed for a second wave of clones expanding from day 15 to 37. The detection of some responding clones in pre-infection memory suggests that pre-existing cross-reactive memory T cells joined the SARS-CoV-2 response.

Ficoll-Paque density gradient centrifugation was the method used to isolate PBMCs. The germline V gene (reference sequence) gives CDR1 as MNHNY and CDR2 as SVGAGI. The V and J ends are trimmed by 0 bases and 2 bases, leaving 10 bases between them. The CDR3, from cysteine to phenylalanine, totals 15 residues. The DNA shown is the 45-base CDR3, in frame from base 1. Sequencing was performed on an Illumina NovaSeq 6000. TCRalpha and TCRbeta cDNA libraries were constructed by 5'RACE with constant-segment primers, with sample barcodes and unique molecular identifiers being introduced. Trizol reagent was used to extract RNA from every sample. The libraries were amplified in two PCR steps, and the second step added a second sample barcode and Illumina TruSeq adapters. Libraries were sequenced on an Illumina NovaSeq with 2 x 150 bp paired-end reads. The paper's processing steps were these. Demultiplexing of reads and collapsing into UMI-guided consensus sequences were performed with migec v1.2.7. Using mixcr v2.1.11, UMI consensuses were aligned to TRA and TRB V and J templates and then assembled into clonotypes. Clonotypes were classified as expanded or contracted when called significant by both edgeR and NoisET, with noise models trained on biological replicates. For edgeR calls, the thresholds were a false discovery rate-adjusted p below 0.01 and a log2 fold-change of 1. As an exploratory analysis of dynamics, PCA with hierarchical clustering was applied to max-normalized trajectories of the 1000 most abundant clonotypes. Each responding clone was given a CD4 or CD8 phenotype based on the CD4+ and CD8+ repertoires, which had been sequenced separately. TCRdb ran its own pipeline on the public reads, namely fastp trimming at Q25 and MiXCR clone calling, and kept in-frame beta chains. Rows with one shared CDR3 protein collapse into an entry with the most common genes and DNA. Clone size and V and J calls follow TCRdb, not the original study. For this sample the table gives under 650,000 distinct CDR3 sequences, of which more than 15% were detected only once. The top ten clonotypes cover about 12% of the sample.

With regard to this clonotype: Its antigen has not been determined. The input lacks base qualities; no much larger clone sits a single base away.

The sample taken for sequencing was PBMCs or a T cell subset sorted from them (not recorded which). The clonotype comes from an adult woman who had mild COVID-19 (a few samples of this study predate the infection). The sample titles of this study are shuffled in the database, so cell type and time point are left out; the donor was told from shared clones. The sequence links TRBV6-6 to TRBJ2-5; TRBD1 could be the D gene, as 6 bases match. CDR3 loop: CASSYSRGRQETQYF. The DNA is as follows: TGTGCCAGCAGTTACTCGAGGGGGAGACAAGAGACCCAGTACTTC.